This TCR beta chain was recovered during a study of Ad26.COV2.S vaccination and SARS-CoV-2 variants. Here immunoSEQ multiplex PCR was the method, and the copy in TCRdb shows in-frame clones only, minus some. The profile covers some 520,000 clones, with 87% appearing a single time and 9.5% to 15% taken by the ten largest. The V gene's germline CDR1 is SGHTA and CDR2 FQGNSA. V was trimmed by 1 base and J by 14 bases, leaving 14 bases between them. The length of the CDR3 is 12 residues. Treatment reported: roughly 19 received Ad26.COV2.S at low or high dose, single or two shots; 5 received placebo; per-sample allocation not given. After the first vaccine or placebo injection, samples were drawn on day 63.

The receptor's source is a person between 18 and 59 years old who received the Ad26.COV2.S COVID-19 vaccine or a placebo. The rearrangement uses TRBV7-2 and TRBJ1-1; D remains ambiguous. The specimen comprised peripheral blood, sampled in a trial of Ad26.COV2.S vaccine versus placebo. Here the CDR3 DNA reads TGTGCCAGCAGCTTAGAACCCGGGCCGTCCTTCTTT. Translated: CASSLEPGPSFF.